This TCR beta chain was retrieved from a study of blood T cell repertoires in COVID-19 (dated by TCRdb to 2018 to 2021). In the study overall: Recovered participants in ImmuneRACE Cohort 3 were defined as having two consecutive negative NP/OP PCR tests, clearance from a healthcare professional, or resolution of symptoms. A de-identified subject ID, COVID-19 status, age in years and sex were almost always included in the sample metadata. The repertoires were released in a freely available public database meant as a resource for research on the immune response to SARS-CoV-2. The prospective study material was composed of cDNA or gDNA derived from T cells, B-cell-depleted T cells, or PBMCs. The collaborator samples originated in the United States, Italy and Spain and spanned the acute and convalescent phases of COVID-19. Samples were obtained from the ongoing ImmuneRACE study (first 160 participants) and from over 1,000 subjects provided by 6 global collaborators. Where HLA class I and class II types were available, the types were taken from metadata supplied by the sample provider, not from assay-based typing. The dataset comprised deeply sampled blood TCRbeta repertoires from subjects exposed to, actively infected with, or recovered from COVID-19. Study-level results and caveats: How much clinical and demographic metadata was included differed by source and by participant, and the metadata was provided uncurated.

In the prospective study, participants were roughly 18 to 100 years old, resided in 24 geographic areas of the United States, and were enrolled through a virtual design. In the prospective study, cohorts were assigned on the basis of participant-reported clinical history obtained from a screening survey and a study questionnaire. In the prospective study, whole blood, serum and a nasopharyngeal or oropharyngeal swab were collected from each participant by mobile phlebotomists. Additional blood draws and questionnaires over an approximately two-month period could optionally be provided by prospective study participants. Before DNA extraction, blood samples from the prospective study were shipped at room temperature or frozen. The immunoSEQ Assay, a bias-controlled multiplex PCR, was used to amplify TCRbeta CDR3 regions from genomic DNA. Concerning the study's data processing: The number of nucleated cells in each sample was estimated by amplification of reference gene primers within the assay. To quantify the absolute abundance of each unique TCRbeta CDR3 rearrangement, sequence reads were collapsed and filtered. Productive Simpson clonality was computed per sample as the square root of Simpson's diversity index over productive rearrangements. As stored in TCRdb, this immuneACCESS dataset retains in-frame rearrangements with V and J assigned. A fraction of the clones does not appear; measured against another copy, unresolved V genes explain less than half of the discrepancy, and the remainder lacks a known reason. That table furnishes V, J and clone size, whereas the DNA furnished D and trimming. The sample table contains some 190,000 clones; only one count was recorded for 85% to 90% of them. The ten biggest clones cover 20% to 25% of the sample.

With regard to this clone: Its antigen has not been determined. The input lacks base qualities; no much larger clone sits a single base away.

Inclusive of the bounding cysteine and phenylalanine, the CDR3 is 16 residues long. CDR3 DNA only is kept here, 48 bases in frame from base 1. Trimming takes 10 bases from V and 5 bases from J, and the germline ends sit 24 bases apart. From the germline V gene, CDR1 is MDHEN and CDR2 is SYDVKM. This TCR was sampled from a middle-aged woman in a cohort exposed to, infected with or recovered from COVID-19 (not recorded which). The V and J segments used are TRBV28 and TRBJ2-1; possibly the D gene is TRBD1, per 6 matching bases. The sequencing input was PBMCs or T cells enriched from blood (not recorded which). The CDR3: CATSKAGEMRDNEQFF. At the DNA level, the sequence is TGTGCCACCTCGAAGGCAGGGGAGATGCGTGACAATGAGCAGTTCTTC.